The next 22 T cell receptor beta chains were all read from a single sample in a study of cytomegalovirus exposure and HLA in healthy donors. The PCR had 60 Vbeta and 13 Jbeta primers. Sequenced by immunoSEQ multiplex PCR; TCRdb stores in-frame clones only, minus some. The table includes more than 80,000 clones, around 81% detected once. The sequenced material came from PBMCs. All receptors derive from a man in his late teens or twenties in good health and CMV-seropositive.

This chain connects TRBV14 to TRBJ2-7, with 7 positions matching TRBD1. The CDR3 is 14 amino acids. V dropped 5 bases and J dropped 3; count of bases not matched to a gene: 7. Germline CDR1 is SGHDN and CDR2 is FVKESK. DNA for the CDR3: TGTGCCAGCAGCGAAAGACAGGGATACTACGAGCAGTACTTC. It translates to CASSERQGYYEQYF.

This clone was detected once. The sample contains more than one DNA sequence encoding this CDR3. The V call is TRBV5-6, the J call TRBJ1-1, with D hard to call. The CDR3 contains 11 residues. Trimming took 7 bases from V and 6 from J, leaving 10 bases between them. Germline V gene data show CDR1 as SGHDT and CDR2 as YYEEEE. CDR3 residues: CASAGGAEAFF. Written as DNA, the CDR3 is TGTGCCAGCGCCGGCGGGGCTGAAGCTTTCTTT.

CDR3 loop: CASSESTGAGANVLTF. Here the CDR3 DNA reads TGTGCCAGCAGTGAATCAACAGGGGCTGGGGCCAACGTCCTGACTTTC. The chain links TRBV6-1 to TRBJ2-6; TRBD1 matches at 7 bases. Germline trimming cut 2 bases from V and 2 bases from J; bases unmatched to any gene: 3. Germline V gene data show CDR1 as MNHNS and CDR2 as SASEGT. The CDR3 length is 16 residues.

The rearrangement uses TRBV18 and TRBJ1-5; 9 positions agree with TRBD1. Germline values: CDR1 KGHSH, CDR2 LQKENI. This CDR3 has 17 residues. V dropped 5 bases and J dropped 1; count of bases not matched to a gene: 9. This CDR3 reads CASSGTGQGISNQPQHF. CDR3 DNA: TGTGCCAGCTCAGGGACAGGGCAGGGGATAAGCAATCAGCCCCAGCATTTT.

The rearrangement links TRBV5-4 to TRBJ2-1; 10 bases are shared with TRBD2. The V and J ends lost 4 bases and 10 bases, in that order; junction bases with no gene match: 11. The CDR3 contains 15 residues. In germline, CDR1 is SGHNT, CDR2 YYREEE (reference sequence). The DNA for the CDR3 is TGTGCCAGCAGCCTGCGGGGACTAGCGTTGGACGAGCAGTTCTTC. Translating it yields CASSLRGLALDEQFF. Based on the CDR3 plus reference TRBV5-4 and TRBJ2-1, the full variable domain is ETGVTQSPTHLIKTRGQQVTLRCSSQSGHNTVSWYQQALGQGPQFIFQYYREEENGRGNFPPRFSGLQFPNYSSELNVNALELDDSALYLCASSLRGLALDEQFFGPGTRLTVL.

V usage is TRBV6-1 and J usage is TRBJ1-4, with 9 bases that match TRBD1. In germline, CDR1 is MNHNS, CDR2 SASEGT. The CDR3 is 15 amino acids. V shed 2 bases and J 6 bases; nucleotides not matched to a gene: 4. The CDR3 sequence is CASSEYWDRDEKLFF. The CDR3 DNA reads as TGTGCCAGCAGTGAATACTGGGACAGGGATGAAAAACTGTTTTTT.

The chain links TRBV7-2 to TRBJ2-2, with TRBD1 matching 9 bases. This CDR3 is built from 16 residues. The V gene end was trimmed by 7 bases and the J gene end by 9 bases; junction bases not matched to a gene: 15. Per germline, CDR1 SGHTA and CDR2 FQGNSA. Written as DNA, the CDR3 is TGTGCCAGCACCCAGAGGCCTAGACAGGGGGTCCGGGAGCTGTTTTTT. Translation gives CASTQRPRQGVRELFF.

The chain is built from TRBV2 and TRBJ2-3; 9 nucleotides line up with TRBD2. The length of the CDR3 is 16 residues. In germline, CDR1 is SNHLY, CDR2 FYNNEI. After removal of 3 bases from V and 0 bases from J, the junction contained 4 bases not matched to a gene. The CDR3 bases are TGTGCCAGCAGTGATCCTAGCGGGAATAGCACAGATACGCAGTATTTT. Translating it yields CASSDPSGNSTDTQYF.

The chain links TRBV19 to TRBJ1-5, with D perhaps matching TRBD1 (5 bases). This CDR3 comprises 10 residues. V lost 6 bases and J lost 10, with 7 bases in between. Germline V gene data show CDR1 as LNHDA and CDR2 as SQIVND (reference sequence). The CDR3 protein is CASSDSPQHF. For the CDR3, the DNA is TGTGCCAGTAGCGACAGTCCCCAGCATTTT. Looking up the rest from reference TRBV19 and TRBJ1-5 gives the full variable domain: DGGITQSPKYLFRKEGQNVTLSCEQNLNHDAMYWYRQDPGQGLRLIYYSQIVNDFQKGDIAEGYSVSREKKESFPLTVTSAQKNPTAFYLCASSDSPQHFGDGTRLSIL.

This chain uses TRBV5-1 with TRBJ2-7; 8 positions match TRBD2. The CDR3 sequence is 15 residues long. From germline, CDR1 is SGHRS and CDR2 YFSETQ. V lost 4 bases to trimming and J lost 1 base; unmatched junction nucleotides: 7. The CDR3 region is CASSARTSKSYEQYF. CDR3 in DNA: TGCGCCAGCAGCGCCCGGACTAGCAAATCCTACGAGCAGTACTTC.

This chain joins TRBV4-1 and TRBJ1-1; 7 bases line up with TRBD1. The CDR3 contains 15 residues. The germline gives CDR1 MGHRA, CDR2 YSYEKL. The junction had 10 bases not matched to a gene; V was cut back by 1 base and J by 8 bases. This chain's CDR3 is CASSQVLGQRMEAFF. Here the CDR3 DNA reads TGCGCCAGCAGCCAAGTATTGGGACAGAGAATGGAAGCTTTCTTT.

This clone was observed a handful of times. The V and J genes are TRBV2 and TRBJ2-1; D is ambiguous. Germline values: CDR1 SNHLY, CDR2 FYNNEI. The CDR3 has 15 amino acids. Trimming cost V 3 bases and J 2 bases, with 11 bases left between them. This CDR3 is CASSDSQSAYNEQFF. DNA for the CDR3: TGTGCCAGCAGTGACTCCCAGTCTGCCTACAATGAGCAGTTCTTC.

The chain employs TRBV9 and TRBJ2-1; a weak D match, TRBD2 (6 bases). The CDR3 is made up of 13 amino acids. Germline assignment: CDR1 SGDLS and CDR2 YYNGEE. Trimming took 2 bases from V and 6 from J, leaving 9 bases between them. The CDR3 DNA is TGTGCCAGCAGCGTGGAGGGCCTCAATGAGCAGTTCTTC. It yields the protein CASSVEGLNEQFF.

The chain uses TRBV4-1 and TRBJ1-1, with TRBD1 identical over 9 bases. The CDR3 has 17 amino acids. J gave up 11 bases and V 2 bases, and 18 bases lay outside the gene matches. Looked up from germline, CDR1 is MGHRA and CDR2 is YSYEKL. The CDR3 reads CASSQPSGQGWARRAFF. CDR3 nucleotide sequence: TGCGCCAGCAGCCAACCCTCGGGACAGGGCTGGGCAAGGCGGGCTTTCTTT.

This clone is a singleton in its sample. V usage is TRBV6-4 and J usage is TRBJ1-1; 7 bases line up with TRBD1. CDR1 MRHNA and CDR2 SNTAGT come from the germline V gene. Germline trimming cut 3 bases from V and 3 bases from J; bases unmatched to any gene: 4. The CDR3 is 14 residues long. CDR3 coding DNA: TGTGCCAGCAGTGAAGGGGGCTGGGACACTGAAGCTTTCTTT. It codes for CASSEGGWDTEAFF.

This rearrangement joins TRBV10-3 to TRBJ2-1; 9 bases are a match to TRBD1. CDR3 size: 14 residues. V dropped 4 bases and J dropped 4; count of bases not matched to a gene: 2. CDR1 is ENHRY and CDR2 is SYGVKD in the germline V gene. As DNA, the CDR3 is TGTGCCATCAGTGGGACAGGGGATTACAATGAGCAGTTCTTC. Protein sequence: CAISGTGDYNEQFF.

This clone was recorded a few times. CDR3 nucleotide sequence: TGTGCCAGCAGCTTAGTCTCTGGCGCGAGGACTGAAGCTTTCTTT. Protein: CASSLVSGARTEAFF. This chain joins TRBV7-2 and TRBJ1-1; D is unresolved. Germline assignment: CDR1 SGHTA and CDR2 FQGNSA. Trimming left V 1 base short and J 5 bases short, with 14 bases between. The CDR3 runs 15 residues.

This sequence joins TRBV29-1 and TRBJ1-1, with TRBD1 matching over 8 bases. Looked up from germline, CDR1 is SQVTM and CDR2 is ANQGSEA. The ends lost 7 bases at V and 4 bases at J; junction bases unmatched: 5. CDR3 length: 12 residues. The CDR3: CSARQGSTEAFF. DNA for the CDR3: TGCAGCGCAAGACAGGGGAGCACTGAAGCTTTCTTT.

V gene TRBV7-2 combines with J gene TRBJ1-2; D unresolved. V was cut by 4 bases and J by 8 bases, with 14 bases left in between. This CDR3 contains 13 residues. Germline assignment: CDR1 SGHTA and CDR2 FQGNSA. The CDR3 region has the DNA TGTGCCAGCAGCTCATCCAGTCCGTGGGGCTACACCTTC. Its translation is CASSSSSPWGYTF.

This sequence joins TRBV5-1 and TRBJ1-4, with a possible D match to TRBD1 (6 bases). Germline V gene lookup returns CDR1 SGHRS and CDR2 YFSETQ. This CDR3 is 15 amino acids long. V gave up 3 bases and J gave up 0 bases, with 9 bases separating them. CDR3 sequence (DNA): TGCGCCAGCAGCTCTACAGGGACAACTAATGAAAAACTGTTTTTT. This encodes CASSSTGTTNEKLFF.

The chain links TRBV5-6 to TRBJ1-5; a weak D match, TRBD1 (5 bases). Trimming stripped 2 bases from V and 3 bases from J, with 9 bases between. The CDR3 length is 14 residues. CDR1 is SGHDT, CDR2 YYEEEE, per germline. The CDR3 reads CASSFPGSNQPQHF. The CDR3 nucleotides are TGTGCCAGCAGCTTCCCAGGGTCCAATCAGCCCCAGCATTTT.

The chain uses TRBV4-2 and TRBJ2-3; 9 nucleotides align to TRBD2. The CDR3 runs to 16 residues. The V gene end was trimmed by 0 bases and the J gene end by 3 bases; junction bases not matched to a gene: 4. Germline V gene lookup returns CDR1 LGHNA and CDR2 YNFKEQ. CDR3 sequence: CASSQEAGGGTDTQYF. The DNA for the CDR3 is TGTGCCAGCAGCCAAGAGGCGGGAGGGGGTACAGATACGCAGTATTTT.